A single TCR beta chain is shown here with its context. What it recognizes is unknown. V lost 2 bases to trimming and J lost 0 bases, with 7 bases between them. CDR3 length: 14 residues. CDR1 and CDR2 (germline): SGHRS, YFSETQ. This sample was taken from a study of shared clonotypes between healthy human individuals. About the study: CD4 naive and memory got three plates each, CD8 naive two, CD8 memory one. Study results and limitations: Shared across a few donors were 4% to 6% of the naive CD4 clonotypes.

When replicate PCRs were run on sorted subsets, they used 200 ng DNA, roughly 30,000 T cell genomes. Authors' analysis steps: Junction-only sequences produced by ImmunoSEQ had no quality scores, so filtering differed. Profiled with immunoSEQ multiplex PCR; TCRdb holds only in-frame clones, not every one. D and trimming come from the DNA, and the V and J calls and clone size come from that table. This repertoire shows around 1.1 million clones, 60% to 85% found once; its top ten account for approximately 0.95%. The sample consisted of memory CD4+ T cells from PBMCs. Subset: CD45RA-negative fraction. The rearrangement uses TRBV5-1 and TRBJ2-3; perhaps TRBD1 as D (5 bases). This sequence was found in a man between 18 and 29 years old in good health. Some clones in this sample may be carry-over from other donors' samples. The CDR3 region is CASSLQASTDTQYF. DNA of the CDR3: TGCGCCAGCAGCTTACAGGCTAGCACAGATACGCAGTATTTT.